The rows below give T cell receptor beta chains drawn from one sample of a study of Ad26.COV2.S vaccination and SARS-CoV-2 variants. Method: immunoSEQ multiplex PCR; TCRdb's copy keeps in-frame clones and lacks some. In the table there are 300,000 to 400,000 clones, roughly 90% of which are singletons. The specimen comprised peripheral blood, sampled in a trial of Ad26.COV2.S vaccine versus placebo. These TCRs come from a person between 18 and 65 years old who received the Ad26.COV2.S COVID-19 vaccine or a placebo. Both conserved end residues are part of each CDR3. A D gene is named only where the DNA matches it firmly. The size field is filled for only some rows; it gives once, few, many or a size class.

abundance	d_gene	v_gene	j_gene	CDR3aa	CDR3nt
.	.	TRBV3-1/TRBV3-2	TRBJ2-7	CASSREAEYEQYF	TGTGCCAGCAGCCGGGAGGCCGAATACGAGCAGTACTTC
.	TRBD2	TRBV7-8	TRBJ2-1	CASSFSGSGGEQFF	TGTGCCAGCAGCTTTAGCGGGAGTGGGGGTGAGCAGTTCTTC
.	TRBD1	TRBV5-1	TRBJ1-5	CASSLTGASNQPQHF	TGCGCCAGCAGCCTGACAGGGGCTAGCAATCAGCCCCAGCATTTT
.	TRBD1	TRBV28	TRBJ2-7	CASSLRTGLPYEQYF	TGTGCCAGCAGTCTTCGGACAGGGTTGCCCTACGAGCAGTACTTC
once	.	TRBV5-1	TRBJ2-5	CASSLGPEETQYF	TGCGCCAGCAGCTTGGGACCTGAAGAGACCCAGTACTTC
.	.	TRBV6-2/TRBV6-3	TRBJ1-1	CASSRGFTEAFF	TGTGCCAGCAGCAGGGGTTTCACTGAAGCTTTCTTT
.	TRBD1	TRBV6-5	TRBJ1-1	CASRYSGTGSTEAFF	TGTGCCAGCAGGTACTCCGGGACAGGGTCCACTGAAGCTTTCTTT
.	TRBD2	TRBV6-2/TRBV6-3	TRBJ2-7	CASSYSPSGRAPSYEQYF	TGTGCCAGCAGTTATAGTCCTAGCGGGAGGGCGCCGTCCTACGAGCAGTACTTC
.	TRBD1	TRBV25-1	TRBJ1-6	CASSDFSDRENSPLHF	TGTGCCAGCAGTGACTTCTCGGACAGGGAGAATTCACCCCTCCACTTT
few	.	TRBV5-6	TRBJ2-5	CASSFKGPGETQYF	TGTGCCAGCAGCTTCAAAGGGCCGGGGGAGACCCAGTACTTC
once	.	TRBV7-8	TRBJ2-1	CASSLDGGYDEQFF	TGTGCCAGCAGCTTAGACGGAGGGTACGATGAGCAGTTCTTC
.	TRBD2	TRBV6-6	TRBJ2-3	CASKPGLAETDTQYF	TGTGCCAGCAAGCCGGGACTAGCGGAAACGGATACGCAGTATTTT
.	.	TRBV13	TRBJ2-3	CASSSRGLDTQYF	TGTGCCAGCAGCTCGAGGGGTCTGGATACGCAGTATTTT
.	.	TRBV6-5	TRBJ1-1	CASSYGTEAFF	TGTGCCAGCAGTTACGGCACTGAAGCTTTCTTT
.	TRBD1	TRBV19	TRBJ1-5	CASSIDLRQGAILGNQPQHF	TGTGCCAGTAGTATAGATCTCCGACAGGGGGCCATCCTAGGCAATCAGCCCCAGCATTTT
.	.	TRBV27	TRBJ1-3	CASSPNGRGIYF	TGTGCCAGCAGCCCGAACGGCCGCGGCATATATTTT
once	TRBD1	TRBV11-3	TRBJ2-2	CASSSTWKTGVTGELFF	TGTGCCAGCAGCTCGACATGGAAGACAGGGGTCACCGGGGAGCTGTTTTTT
.	.	TRBV19	TRBJ1-2	CASSIGRTGSSSTF	TGTGCCAGTAGTATAGGAAGAACAGGGTCCTCATCAACCTTC
.	.	TRBV5-6	TRBJ2-1	CASSLALRVNNEQFF	TGTGCCAGCAGCTTGGCCTTGCGGGTGAACAATGAGCAGTTCTTC
.	TRBD2	TRBV6-2/TRBV6-3	TRBJ2-1	CASSPRGLAGRVTDEQFF	TGTGCCAGCAGCCCGAGGGGACTAGCGGGGAGGGTCACGGATGAGCAGTTCTTC
.	.	TRBV4-1	TRBJ2-2	CASSQVKQITGELFF	TGCGCCAGCAGCCAAGTGAAACAGATCACCGGGGAGCTGTTTTTT
.	.	TRBV6-2/TRBV6-3	TRBJ1-5	CASSPMGRQNQPQHF	TGTGCCAGCAGTCCCATGGGGCGTCAGAATCAGCCCCAGCATTTT
.	.	TRBV7-2	TRBJ2-1	CASSLVPLLGRGEQFF	TGTGCCAGCAGCTTAGTCCCCTTACTAGGTCGGGGTGAGCAGTTCTTC
.	.	TRBV29-1	TRBJ1-3	CSVGQSGNTIYF	TGCAGCGTTGGGCAGTCTGGAAACACCATATATTTT
few	TRBD1	TRBV11-3	TRBJ2-3	CASSSQGGAGDTQYF	TGTGCCAGCAGCTCACAGGGGGGCGCGGGAGATACGCAGTATTTT
.	TRBD1	TRBV3-1/TRBV3-2	TRBJ1-2	CASSQGGQVFYGYTF	TGTGCCAGCAGCCAAGGGGGACAGGTTTTCTATGGCTACACCTTC
.	.	TRBV7-8	TRBJ2-2	CASSLEFRAAGELFF	TGTGCCAGCAGCTTAGAGTTTCGGGCGGCCGGGGAGCTGTTTTTT
.	.	TRBV7-6	TRBJ2-2	CASSLGAGENTGELFF	TGTGCCAGCAGCTTAGGCGCCGGTGAGAACACCGGGGAGCTGTTTTTT
.	.	TRBV5-6	TRBJ1-2	CASSLWVGQGHYGYTF	TGTGCCAGCAGCTTGTGGGTGGGGCAGGGGCACTATGGCTACACCTTC
.	TRBD1	TRBV5-6	TRBJ1-4	CASTPGTGHEKLFF	TGTGCCAGCACCCCCGGGACAGGGCACGAAAAACTGTTTTTT
.	TRBD2	TRBV11-2	TRBJ2-1	CASSFTYSSGGSNEQFF	TGTGCCAGCAGCTTTACTTACTCTAGCGGGGGGAGCAATGAGCAGTTCTTC
once	.	TRBV7-9	TRBJ2-7	CASSFQGSEQYF	TGTGCCAGCAGCTTTCAGGGAAGCGAGCAGTACTTC
.	TRBD2	TRBV5-4	TRBJ2-2	CASSPGLAVGELFF	TGTGCCAGCAGCCCAGGACTAGCAGTCGGGGAGCTGTTTTTT
.	.	TRBV28	TRBJ1-2	CASRKQGAASYGYTF	TGTGCCAGCAGGAAACAGGGAGCTGCTTCCTATGGCTACACCTTC
.	.	TRBV27	TRBJ2-5	CASSLGGEETQYF	TGTGCCAGCAGTTTAGGGGGCGAAGAGACCCAGTACTTC
.	.	TRBV5-1	TRBJ1-2	CASSQATDGGYTF	TGCGCCAGCAGCCAAGCGACAGACGGCGGCTACACCTTC
.	.	TRBV19	TRBJ1-5	CASRAHRVNQPQHF	TGTGCCAGTAGGGCCCACAGGGTAAACCAGCCCCAGCATTTT
few	TRBD1	TRBV7-2	TRBJ2-7	CASSYTRQGFEQYF	TGTGCCAGCAGCTACACCCGACAGGGGTTCGAGCAGTACTTC
.	.	TRBV29-1	TRBJ1-1	CSVEETQGSVAFF	TGCAGCGTTGAAGAGACACAGGGATCTGTAGCTTTCTTT
.	.	TRBV27	TRBJ2-1	CASSWSGTYSYNEQFF	TGTGCCAGCAGTTGGTCCGGGACTTACTCCTACAATGAGCAGTTCTTC
.	.	TRBV7-2	TRBJ2-7	CASSLVGGSYEQYF	TGTGCCAGCAGCTTAGTTGGGGGCTCCTACGAGCAGTACTTC
.	.	TRBV5-8	TRBJ2-1	CASSFERTTNEQFF	TGTGCCAGCAGCTTCGAACGGACTACCAATGAGCAGTTCTTC
once	.	TRBV30	TRBJ2-2	CAWSVSRTGELFF	TGTGCCTGGAGTGTAAGCCGTACCGGGGAGCTGTTTTTT
.	.	TRBV3-1/TRBV3-2	TRBJ1-1	CASSQDLRTEAFF	TGTGCCAGCAGCCAAGACCTGAGGACTGAAGCTTTCTTT
few	.	TRBV11-3	TRBJ2-7	CASSPGFGGVRGHEQYF	TGTGCCAGCAGCCCGGGATTCGGAGGGGTGAGGGGTCACGAGCAGTACTTC
.	.	TRBV14	TRBJ1-1	CASSQVWLGNTEAFF	TGTGCCAGCAGCCAAGTCTGGCTCGGGAACACTGAAGCTTTCTTT
.	.	TRBV6-6	TRBJ1-4	CASSFDRPGSEKLFF	TGTGCCAGCAGTTTCGATCGTCCGGGGAGTGAAAAACTGTTTTTT